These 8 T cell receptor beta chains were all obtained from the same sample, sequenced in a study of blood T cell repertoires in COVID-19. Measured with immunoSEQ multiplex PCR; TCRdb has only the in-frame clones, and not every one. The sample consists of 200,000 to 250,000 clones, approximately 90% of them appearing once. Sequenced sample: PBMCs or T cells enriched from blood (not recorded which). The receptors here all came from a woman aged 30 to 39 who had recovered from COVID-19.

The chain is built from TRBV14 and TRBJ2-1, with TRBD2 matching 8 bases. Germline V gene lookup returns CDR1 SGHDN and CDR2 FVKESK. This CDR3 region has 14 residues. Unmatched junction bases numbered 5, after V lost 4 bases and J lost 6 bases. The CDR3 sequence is CASSLTSGSNEQFF. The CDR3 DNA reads TGTGCCAGCAGCCTTACAAGCGGGAGCAATGAGCAGTTCTTC. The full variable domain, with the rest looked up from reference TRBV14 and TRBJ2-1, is EAGVTQFPSHSVIEKGQTVTLRCDPISGHDNLYWYRRVMGKEIKFLLHFVKESKQDESGMPNNRFLAERTGGTYSTLKVQPAELEDSGVYFCASSLTSGSNEQFFGPGTRLTVL.

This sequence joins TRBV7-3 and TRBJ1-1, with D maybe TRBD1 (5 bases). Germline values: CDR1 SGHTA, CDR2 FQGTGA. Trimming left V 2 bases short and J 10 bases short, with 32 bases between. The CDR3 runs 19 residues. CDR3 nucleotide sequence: TGTGCCAGCAGCTTACGGGCCCCGGGCCTCGGGCAGGGTCGATCAGGAGCTTTCTTT. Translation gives CASSLRAPGLGQGRSGAFF.

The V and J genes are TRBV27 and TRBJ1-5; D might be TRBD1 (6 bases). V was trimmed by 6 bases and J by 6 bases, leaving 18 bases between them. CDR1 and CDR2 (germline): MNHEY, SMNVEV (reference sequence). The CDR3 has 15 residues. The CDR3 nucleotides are TGTGCCAGCAGACTTGACAGGCTCGGATTTCAGCCCCAGCATTTT. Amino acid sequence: CASRLDRLGFQPQHF.

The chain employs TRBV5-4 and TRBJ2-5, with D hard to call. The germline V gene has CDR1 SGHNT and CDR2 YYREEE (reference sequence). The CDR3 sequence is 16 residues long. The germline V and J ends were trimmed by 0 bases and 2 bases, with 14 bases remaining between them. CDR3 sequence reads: CASSLGPRLDQETQYF. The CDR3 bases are TGTGCCAGCAGCTTGGGACCGAGACTTGATCAAGAGACCCAGTACTTC.

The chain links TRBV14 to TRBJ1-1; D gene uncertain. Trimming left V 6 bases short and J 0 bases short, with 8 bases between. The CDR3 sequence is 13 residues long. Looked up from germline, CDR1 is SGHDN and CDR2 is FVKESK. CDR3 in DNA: TGTGCCAGCAGTAACAGCATGAACACTGAAGCTTTCTTT. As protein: CASSNSMNTEAFF.

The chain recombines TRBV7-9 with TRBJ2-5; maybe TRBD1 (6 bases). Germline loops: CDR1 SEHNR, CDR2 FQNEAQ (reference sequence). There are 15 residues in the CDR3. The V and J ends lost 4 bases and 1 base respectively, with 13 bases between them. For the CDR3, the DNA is TGTGCCAGCAGCTCTCGAGGGACACTCCAAGAGACCCAGTACTTC. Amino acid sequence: CASSSRGTLQETQYF.

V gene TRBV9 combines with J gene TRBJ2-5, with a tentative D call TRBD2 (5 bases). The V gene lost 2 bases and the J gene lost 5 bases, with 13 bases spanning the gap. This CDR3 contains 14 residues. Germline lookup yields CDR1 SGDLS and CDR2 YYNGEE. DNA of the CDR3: TGTGCCAGCAGCGTCGGAAATAGAGGGGAGACCCAGTACTTC. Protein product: CASSVGNRGETQYF.

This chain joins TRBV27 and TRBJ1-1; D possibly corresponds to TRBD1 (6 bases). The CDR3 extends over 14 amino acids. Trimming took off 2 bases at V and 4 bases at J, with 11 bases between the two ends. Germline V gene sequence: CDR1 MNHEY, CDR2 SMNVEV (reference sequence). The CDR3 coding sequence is TGTGCCAGCAGTTTACTTACAGGGAGCACTGAAGCTTTCTTT. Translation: CASSLLTGSTEAFF.